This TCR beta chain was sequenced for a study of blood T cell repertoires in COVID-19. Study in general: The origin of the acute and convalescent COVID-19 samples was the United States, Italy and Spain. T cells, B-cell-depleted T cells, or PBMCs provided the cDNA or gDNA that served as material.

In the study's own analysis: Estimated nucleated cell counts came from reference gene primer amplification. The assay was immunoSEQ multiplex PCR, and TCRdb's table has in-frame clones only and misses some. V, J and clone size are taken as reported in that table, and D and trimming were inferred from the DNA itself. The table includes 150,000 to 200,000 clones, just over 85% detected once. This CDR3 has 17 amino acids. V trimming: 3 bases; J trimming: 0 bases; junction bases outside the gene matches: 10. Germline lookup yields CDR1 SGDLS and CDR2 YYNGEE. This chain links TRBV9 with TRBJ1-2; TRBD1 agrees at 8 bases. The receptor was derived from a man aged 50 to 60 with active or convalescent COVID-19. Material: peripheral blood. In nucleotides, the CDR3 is TGTGCCAGCAGCGGGGGGGACAGGAATCCCGCTAACTATGGCTACACCTTC. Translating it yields CASSGGDRNPANYGYTF.